The 18 T cell receptor beta chains below come from one sample, sequenced in a study of blood T cell repertoires in COVID-19. Produced via immunoSEQ multiplex PCR; TCRdb's table is partial and in-frame only. Seen here are around 300,000 clones, roughly 90% observed once, and the top ten hold approximately 1%. The sample was PBMCs or T cells enriched from blood (not recorded which). The receptor set was obtained from a woman aged 25 to 39 who had recovered from COVID-19.

This clone was recorded once. The V gene is TRBV4-3, the J gene TRBJ2-2; tentatively, D is TRBD1 (5 bases). The V gene lost 4 bases and the J gene lost 2 bases, with 8 bases spanning the gap. Germline assignment: CDR1 LGHNA and CDR2 YSLEER. The CDR3 is 14 amino acids. Here the CDR3 reads CASSLRGNTGELFF. In DNA, the CDR3 is TGCGCCAGCAGCCTTAGGGGTAACACCGGGGAGCTGTTTTTT.

This clone was seen only once. The V and J genes are TRBV7-2 and TRBJ2-1; 7 bases line up with TRBD2. Germline V gives CDR1 SGHTA, CDR2 FQGNSA. J was trimmed by 10 bases and V by 5 bases; bases with no gene match: 8. This CDR3 is 13 amino acids long. The CDR3: CASSRRLAQEQFF. In DNA, the CDR3 is TGTGCCAGCAGCCGGCGACTAGCTCAGGAGCAGTTCTTC. The whole variable domain, filled in from reference TRBV7-2 and TRBJ2-1, reads GAGVSQSPSNKVTEKGKDVELRCDPISGHTALYWYRQSLGQGLEFLIYFQGNSAPDKSGLPSDRFSAERTGGSVSTLTIQRTQQEDSAVYLCASSRRLAQEQFFGPGTRLTVL.

This rearrangement joins TRBV7-9 to TRBJ1-6; 8 bases are a match to TRBD1. The CDR3 totals 14 residues. V was clipped by 2 bases and J by 10 bases; unmatched bases: 4. Germline CDR1 SEHNR, CDR2 FQNEAQ (reference sequence). As DNA, the CDR3 is TGTGCCAGCAGCTTACCGACAGGGGACTCACCCCTCCACTTT. Protein sequence: CASSLPTGDSPLHF.

In nucleotides, the CDR3 is TGTGCCAGCAGCCAAGAGGGGCGGAGCTACGAGCAGTACTTC. Translating it yields CASSQEGRSYEQYF. The V and J genes are TRBV4-2 and TRBJ2-7, with D possibly matching TRBD1 (5 bases). With 0 bases removed from V and 3 bases from J, the gap between germline ends came to 9 bases. CDR3 length equals 14 residues. The germline V gene encodes CDR1 LGHNA and CDR2 YNFKEQ.

This rearrangement joins TRBV5-1 to TRBJ1-1; the D is unclear. Germline CDR1 and CDR2: SGHRS and YFSETQ. Deletions cut 3 bases from V and 2 bases from J, with 11 bases between. This CDR3 region has 14 residues. In DNA form, the CDR3 reads TGCGCCAGCAGCTCAACCGACTTAAACACTGAAGCTTTCTTT. It is translated as CASSSTDLNTEAFF.

The chain employs TRBV4-3 and TRBJ1-6, with D hard to call. The CDR3 loop spans 15 amino acids. Trimming shortened V by 1 base and J by 14 bases, and 18 bases separated the two germline ends. The germline CDR1 and CDR2 sequences are LGHNA and YSLEER. CDR3 amino acids: CASSQARDPVNTLHF. CDR3 bases: TGCGCCAGCAGCCAAGCCCGGGATCCTGTCAATACCCTCCACTTT.

J is TRBJ2-1 and V is TRBV5-1; the D gene is possibly TRBD1 (7 bases). Germline CDR1 is SGHRS and CDR2 is YFSETQ. CDR3 length equals 13 residues. The V and J ends lost 5 bases and 5 bases respectively, with 11 bases between them. CDR3 loop: CASREGADNEQFF. The CDR3 coding sequence is TGCGCCAGCAGGGAGGGGGCCGACAATGAGCAGTTCTTC.

This chain links TRBV3-1 (or the pseudogene TRBV3-2) with TRBJ2-1; TRBD2 might be the D (6 bases). V lost 0 bases, J lost 3 bases, and 12 bases lay in between. Germline V CDR1 and CDR2: LGHDT, YNNKEL (reference sequence). The CDR3 totals 16 residues. The CDR3 reads CASSQDPARGYNEQFF. The CDR3 DNA is TGTGCCAGCAGCCAAGATCCGGCGCGGGGCTACAATGAGCAGTTCTTC.

J is TRBJ1-5 and V is TRBV24-1; 8 bases agree with TRBD1. Per the germline V gene, CDR1 is KGHDR and CDR2 is SFDVKD. This CDR3 is built from 15 residues. The V and J ends lost 3 bases and 4 bases, in that order; junction bases with no gene match: 4. The CDR3 sequence: CATSDPRTGNQPQHF. DNA for the CDR3: TGTGCCACCAGTGATCCCCGGACAGGGAATCAGCCCCAGCATTTT.

V usage is TRBV12-2 and J usage is TRBJ1-3; the table gives TRBD1 as D, unverified against the DNA. TRBV12-2 is a recognized pseudogene. CDR3 length equals 16 residues. The chain's CDR3 is CASRSGFNSSGNTIYF. The CDR3 DNA reads TGTGCAAGTCGATCAGGGTTCAACAGCTCTGGAAACACCATATATTTT.

Worth noting for this clone: The junction differs from germline at one of its ends, possibly a read error. The rearrangement uses TRBV7-7 and TRBJ2-3; 8 nucleotides agree with TRBD1. The CDR3 loop spans 16 amino acids. Per the germline V gene, CDR1 is SSHAT and CDR2 is FNYEAQ (reference sequence). The CDR3 spells CASSLSRGRGTDTQYF. CDR3 nucleotide sequence: TGTGCTAGCAGCTTATCCAGGGGGCGCGGCACAGATACGCAGTATTTT.

V usage is TRBV6-4 and J usage is TRBJ2-3; D possibly corresponds to TRBD1 (6 bases). V was shortened by 6 bases and J by 4 bases, with 11 bases between the two germline ends. CDR3 size: 13 residues. Germline CDR1 MRHNA, CDR2 SNTAGT. As DNA, the CDR3 is TGTGCCAGCAGCTCAGGGGCCGCAGATACGCAGTATTTT. Protein product: CASSSGAADTQYF.

The rearrangement links TRBV11-3 to TRBJ1-1; 7 positions agree with TRBD1. The germline CDR1 and CDR2 sequences are SGHNT and YENEEA. J gave up 3 bases and V 5 bases, and 6 bases lay outside the gene matches. The CDR3 loop spans 14 amino acids. CDR3 nucleotides: TGTGCCAGCAGCCTCCGGACAGGAGACACTGAAGCTTTCTTT. Its protein product is CASSLRTGDTEAFF.

V usage is TRBV19 and J usage is TRBJ1-5; a possible D gene is TRBD1 (6 bases). CDR1 and CDR2 (germline): LNHDA, SQIVND (reference sequence). The V end lost 4 bases, the J end lost 15 bases, and 19 bases lay between the germline ends. The CDR3 loop spans 13 amino acids. As DNA, the CDR3 is TGTGCCAGTAGTACCTCCGACAGGTTCAGCCGGCATTTT. Translating gives CASSTSDRFSRHF.

This chain connects TRBV28 to TRBJ1-3, with 9 bases lining up with TRBD1. With 6 bases clipped from V and 4 bases from J, the junction kept 4 bases outside the gene matches. CDR3 length: 14 residues. Germline-derived CDR1 and CDR2 are MDHEN and SYDVKM. This chain's CDR3 is CASRPGQGGNTIYF. The CDR3 coding sequence is TGTGCCAGCAGACCGGGACAGGGAGGAAACACCATATATTTT.

This clone has only one observation. This rearrangement joins TRBV12-3 or TRBV12-4 to TRBJ2-1, with TRBD2 as a possible D gene (6 bases). V shed 6 bases and J shed 9 bases, with 12 bases lying between them. The CDR3 spans 12 residues. The CDR3 is CASSRLVTEQFF. CDR3 nucleotides: TGTGCCAGCAGCCGACTAGTCACTGAGCAGTTCTTC.

The J gene is TRBJ2-5, the V gene TRBV28; 8 positions agree with TRBD2. CDR3 length: 14 amino acids. V lost 9 bases to trimming and J lost 2 bases; unmatched junction nucleotides: 8. The V gene's germline CDR1 is MDHEN and CDR2 SYDVKM. This CDR3 is CARSRLARQETQYF. In DNA, the CDR3 is TGTGCCAGATCCAGACTAGCGAGACAAGAGACCCAGTACTTC.

CDR3: CASSLLEHEKLFF. The CDR3 nucleotides are TGCGCCAGCAGCTTGTTAGAGCATGAAAAACTGTTTTTT. The rearrangement joins TRBV5-1 to TRBJ1-4, with D hard to call. Trimming stripped 1 base from V and 6 bases from J, with 7 bases between. The CDR3 has 13 residues. The germline gives CDR1 SGHRS, CDR2 YFSETQ.